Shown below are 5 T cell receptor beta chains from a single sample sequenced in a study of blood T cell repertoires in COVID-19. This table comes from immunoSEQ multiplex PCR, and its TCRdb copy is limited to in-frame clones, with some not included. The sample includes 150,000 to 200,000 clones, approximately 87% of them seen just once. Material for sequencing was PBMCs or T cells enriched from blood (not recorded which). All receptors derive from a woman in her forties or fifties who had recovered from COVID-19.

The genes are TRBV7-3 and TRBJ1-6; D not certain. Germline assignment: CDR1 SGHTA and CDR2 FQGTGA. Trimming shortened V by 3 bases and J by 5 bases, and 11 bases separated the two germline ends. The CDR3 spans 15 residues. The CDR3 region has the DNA TGTGCCAGCAGCTTGTCCGGAGTCGATAATTCACCCCTCCACTTT. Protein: CASSLSGVDNSPLHF.

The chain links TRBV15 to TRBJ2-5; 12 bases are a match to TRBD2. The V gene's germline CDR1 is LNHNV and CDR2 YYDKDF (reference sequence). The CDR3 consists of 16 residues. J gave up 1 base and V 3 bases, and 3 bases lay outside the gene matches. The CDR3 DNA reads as TGTGCCACCAGCAGGGGACTAGCGGGCCCCCAAGAGACCCAGTACTTC. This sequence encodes CATSRGLAGPQETQYF.

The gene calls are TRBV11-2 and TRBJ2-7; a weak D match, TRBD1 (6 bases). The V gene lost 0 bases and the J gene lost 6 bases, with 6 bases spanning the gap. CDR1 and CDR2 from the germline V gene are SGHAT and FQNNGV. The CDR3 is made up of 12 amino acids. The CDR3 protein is CASSLDRGEQYV. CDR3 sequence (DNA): TGTGCCAGCAGCTTAGACAGGGGCGAGCAGTACGTC.

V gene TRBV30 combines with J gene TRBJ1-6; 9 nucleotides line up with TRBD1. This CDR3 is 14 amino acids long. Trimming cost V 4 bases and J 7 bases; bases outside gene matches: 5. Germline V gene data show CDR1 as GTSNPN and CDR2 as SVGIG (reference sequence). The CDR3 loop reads CAWTPGTGNSPLHF. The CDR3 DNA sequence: TGTGCCTGGACACCCGGGACAGGGAATTCACCCCTCCACTTT.

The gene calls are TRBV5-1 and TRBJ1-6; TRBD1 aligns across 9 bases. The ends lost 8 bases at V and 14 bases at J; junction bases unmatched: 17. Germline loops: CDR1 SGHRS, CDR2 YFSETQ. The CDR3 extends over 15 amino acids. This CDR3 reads CASGPGQGPPDTLHF. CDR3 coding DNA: TGCGCCAGTGGACCGGGACAGGGCCCCCCAGACACCCTCCACTTT.